A single sample is the source of the 22 T cell receptor beta chains below, sequenced in a study of immune cell composition in non-small cell lung cancer. Measured with immunoSEQ multiplex PCR; TCRdb has only the in-frame clones, and not every one. This sample carries about 4,000 clones, around 79% of them seen once, and the ten largest clones take approximately 20%. Sequenced: lung tumor tissue. These receptors were collected from a human donor with non-small cell lung cancer.

The V gene is TRBV9, the J gene TRBJ2-1; 12 bases align to TRBD2. V shed 3 bases and J 7 bases; nucleotides not matched to a gene: 8. This CDR3 is built from 16 residues. Germline assignment: CDR1 SGDLS and CDR2 YYNGEE. The CDR3 coding sequence is TGTGCCAGCAGCGCATCTAGCGGGAGGGCCTTTAATGAGCAGTTCTTC. It encodes CASSASSGRAFNEQFF.

The chain employs TRBV18 and TRBJ2-7; 8 nucleotides match TRBD1. Per germline, CDR1 KGHSH and CDR2 LQKENI. V lost 2 bases, J lost 1 base, and 4 bases stayed unmatched. The CDR3 consists of 15 residues. CDR3 coding DNA: TGTGCCAGCTCACCAACGGACAGGGTTTCCTACGAGCAGTACTTC. This sequence encodes CASSPTDRVSYEQYF.

This chain joins TRBV19 and TRBJ2-7, with 7 bases fitting TRBD1. V trimming: 4 bases; J trimming: 4 bases; junction bases outside the gene matches: 10. This CDR3 is built from 15 residues. Per the germline V gene, CDR1 is LNHDA and CDR2 is SQIVND (reference sequence). The DNA for the CDR3 is TGTGCCAGTAGTACCAACAGGGGTCGGGGTTACGAGCAGTACTTC. Translation gives CASSTNRGRGYEQYF.

This clone has just one count. The CDR3 reads CASSPLQVSYEQYF. CDR3 DNA: TGTGCCAGCAGCCCTCTACAGGTCTCCTACGAGCAGTACTTC. The genes are TRBV7-2 and TRBJ2-7; D possibly corresponds to TRBD1 (5 bases). Germline V gives CDR1 SGHTA, CDR2 FQGNSA. V shed 5 bases and J shed 0 bases, with 11 bases lying between them. The CDR3 runs to 14 residues.

The genes are TRBV19 and TRBJ1-1; the D gene is possibly TRBD1 (5 bases). V was shortened by 7 bases and J by 0 bases, with 9 bases between the two germline ends. Per the germline V gene, CDR1 is LNHDA and CDR2 is SQIVND (reference sequence). This CDR3 region has 13 residues. Here the CDR3 reads CASTRQLNTEAFF. CDR3 nucleotides: TGTGCCAGTACCCGACAGCTGAACACTGAAGCTTTCTTT. The variable domain in full, with the rest retrieved from reference TRBV19 and TRBJ1-1, is DGGITQSPKYLFRKEGQNVTLSCEQNLNHDAMYWYRQDPGQGLRLIYYSQIVNDFQKGDIAEGYSVSREKKESFPLTVTSAQKNPTAFYLCASTRQLNTEAFFGQGTRLTVV.

The V gene is TRBV2, the J gene TRBJ1-1; D remains ambiguous. The germline V gene encodes CDR1 SNHLY and CDR2 FYNNEI. The CDR3 is 12 residues long. Trimming removed 4 bases from V and 3 bases from J, with 6 bases in between. CDR3 protein: CASSVLDTEAFF. The CDR3 coding sequence is TGTGCCAGCAGTGTCTTAGACACTGAAGCTTTCTTT.

The V gene is TRBV2, the J gene TRBJ1-5; no firm D call. Germline lookup yields CDR1 SNHLY and CDR2 FYNNEI. This CDR3 has 14 residues. Trimming removed 8 bases from V and 0 bases from J, with 11 bases in between. The CDR3 reads CASSRLNSNQPQHF. The CDR3 DNA reads TGTGCCAGCTCAAGGCTAAATAGCAATCAGCCCCAGCATTTT.

This rearrangement joins TRBV28 to TRBJ2-1; TRBD2 agrees at 9 bases. The ends lost 3 bases at V and 5 bases at J; junction bases unmatched: 5. CDR1 and CDR2 (germline): MDHEN, SYDVKM. The CDR3 sequence is 15 residues long. CDR3 loop: CASSFWTSEHNEQFF. CDR3 nucleotide sequence: TGTGCCAGCAGTTTTTGGACTAGCGAACACAATGAGCAGTTCTTC.

The rearrangement links TRBV20-1 to TRBJ2-7; tentatively, D is TRBD1 (6 bases). Germline CDR1 reads DFQATT; CDR2 reads SNEGSKA (reference sequence). This CDR3 comprises 11 residues. Trimming removed 3 bases from V and 5 bases from J, with 8 bases in between. The DNA for the CDR3 is TGCAGTGCTAGCAGGGGCCACGAGCAGTACTTC. Its protein product is CSASRGHEQYF.

The chain links TRBV5-1 to TRBJ2-2, with D maybe TRBD2 (5 bases). The CDR3 extends over 14 amino acids. Germline V gene data show CDR1 as SGHRS and CDR2 as YFSETQ. The ends were cut back, 5 bases at V and 0 bases at J, with 8 bases in the middle. In nucleotides, the CDR3 is TGCGCCAGCAGGGAGGCGACGAACACCGGGGAGCTGTTTTTT. This translates into CASREATNTGELFF.

The V gene is TRBV30, the J gene TRBJ2-3, with TRBD2 as a possible D gene (5 bases). V dropped 2 bases and J dropped 5 bases, with 17 bases sitting between them. CDR1 is GTSNPN and CDR2 is SVGIG in the germline V gene (reference sequence). CDR3 length equals 15 residues. CDR3 DNA: TGTGCCTGGAGTATGGCTAGCAAAGCGGTAGATACGCAGTATTTT. It encodes CAWSMASKAVDTQYF.

The chain couples TRBV19 to TRBJ1-2, with TRBD1 matching over 7 bases. CDR1 LNHDA and CDR2 SQIVND come from the germline V gene (reference sequence). Trimming removed 7 bases from V and 7 bases from J; junction bases left unmatched: 9. The CDR3 length is 13 residues. This CDR3 is CASNLDRRGGYTF. The CDR3 DNA follows: TGTGCCAGTAATTTGGACAGGCGGGGTGGCTACACCTTC.

The genes are TRBV11-2 and TRBJ1-4; the match to TRBD1 covers 7 bases. Germline CDR1 is SGHAT and CDR2 is FQNNGV. This CDR3 spans 14 amino acids. V lost 4 bases, J lost 8 bases, and 7 bases stayed unmatched. This chain's CDR3 is CASSSDRVSEKLFF. The CDR3 coding sequence is TGTGCCAGCAGCTCCGACAGGGTATCAGAAAAACTGTTTTTT.

The V gene is TRBV30, the J gene TRBJ1-5; D is unresolved. The CDR3 runs 14 residues. Germline V CDR1 and CDR2: GTSNPN, SVGIG (reference sequence). Trimming took off 2 bases at V and 2 bases at J, with 10 bases between the two ends. CDR3 residues: CAWSTEGGNQPQHF. The CDR3 DNA follows: TGTGCCTGGAGTACTGAGGGCGGCAATCAGCCCCAGCATTTT.

This clone has only one observation. This chain connects TRBV27 to TRBJ2-7; 9 nucleotides line up with TRBD1. The germline V gene encodes CDR1 MNHEY and CDR2 SMNVEV (reference sequence). This CDR3 is 13 amino acids long. With V trimmed by 5 bases and J by 7 bases, 6 bases remained unmatched. This CDR3 is CASSIQGAGEQYF. CDR3 sequence (DNA): TGTGCCAGCAGTATACAGGGGGCGGGGGAGCAGTACTTC.

The chain carries TRBV19 and TRBJ2-5; 7 nucleotides line up with TRBD2. The CDR3 has 14 residues. J was trimmed by 2 bases and V by 6 bases; bases with no gene match: 6. Germline-derived CDR1 and CDR2 are LNHDA and SQIVND (reference sequence). CDR3 DNA: TGTGCCAGTAGGACGACTAGCCTGCAAGAGACCCAGTACTTC. Amino acid sequence: CASRTTSLQETQYF.

This clone was seen just once. This rearrangement joins TRBV4-1 to TRBJ1-2; tentatively, D is TRBD1 (5 bases). The germline CDR1 and CDR2 sequences are MGHRA and YSYEKL. V lost 0 bases and J lost 4, with 18 bases in between. CDR3 length equals 17 residues. DNA of the CDR3: TGCGCCAGCAGCCAAGAAACAGGCCTCCTTTCCTTCTATGGCTACACCTTC. Its translation: CASSQETGLLSFYGYTF.

The chain joins TRBV28 to TRBJ2-5, with TRBD2 matching 11 bases. J was trimmed by 3 bases and V by 6 bases; bases with no gene match: 6. CDR1 is MDHEN and CDR2 is SYDVKM in the germline V gene. The CDR3 totals 15 residues. The DNA of the CDR3 is TGTGCCAGCAGAGGGACTAGCGGATCAGAAGAGACCCAGTACTTC. The encoded protein is CASRGTSGSEETQYF. Full variable domain (remainder filled in from reference TRBV28 and TRBJ2-5): DVKVTQSSRYLVKRTGEKVFLECVQDMDHENMFWYRQDPGLGLRLIYFSYDVKMKEKGDIPEGYSVSREKKERFSLILESASTNQTSMYLCASRGTSGSEETQYFGPGTRLLVL.

This chain connects TRBV28 to TRBJ2-7; D tentatively fits TRBD1 or TRBD2 (5 bases each). The V gene lost 3 bases and the J gene lost 5 bases, with 8 bases spanning the gap. Germline CDR1 and CDR2: MDHEN and SYDVKM. The CDR3 covers 12 residues. CDR3 amino acids: CASSFRDDEQYF. For the CDR3, the DNA is TGTGCCAGCAGTTTCCGGGACGACGAGCAGTACTTC.

The V gene is TRBV18, the J gene TRBJ2-4; the D is unclear. Trimming removed 2 bases at V and 0 bases at J, with 5 bases between. The CDR3 sequence is 14 residues long. From germline, CDR1 is KGHSH and CDR2 LQKENI. This chain's CDR3 is CASSPAVAKNIQYF. The CDR3 nucleotides are TGTGCCAGCTCACCAGCCGTAGCCAAAAACATTCAGTACTTC.

The chain employs TRBV5-1 and TRBJ2-1, with D hard to call. Germline V gives CDR1 SGHRS, CDR2 YFSETQ. The CDR3 is 14 residues long. Trimming took off 3 bases at V and 7 bases at J, with 14 bases between the two ends. The DNA for the CDR3 is TGCGCCAGCAGCTCCCTACTCCCGGTAAATGAGCAGTTCTTC. Residues: CASSSLLPVNEQFF. The variable domain in full, with the rest retrieved from reference TRBV5-1 and TRBJ2-1, is KAGVTQTPRYLIKTRGQQVTLSCSPISGHRSVSWYQQTPGQGLQFLFEYFSETQRNKGNFPGRFSGRQFSNSRSEMNVSTLELGDSALYLCASSSLLPVNEQFFGPGTRLTVL.

This chain uses TRBV30 with TRBJ2-1; D remains ambiguous. This CDR3 is 13 amino acids long. Trimming stripped 5 bases from V and 5 bases from J, with 13 bases between. The V gene's germline CDR1 is GTSNPN and CDR2 SVGIG (reference sequence). CDR3 in amino acids: CAWWAGQHNEQFF. CDR3 nucleotide sequence: TGTGCCTGGTGGGCTGGTCAGCACAATGAGCAGTTCTTC. Variable domain in full (rest from reference TRBV30 and TRBJ2-1): SQTIHQWPATLVQPVGSPLSLECTVEGTSNPNLYWYRQAAGRGLQLLFYSVGIGQISSEVPQNLSASRPQDRQFILSSKKLLLSDSGFYLCAWWAGQHNEQFFGPGTRLTVL.